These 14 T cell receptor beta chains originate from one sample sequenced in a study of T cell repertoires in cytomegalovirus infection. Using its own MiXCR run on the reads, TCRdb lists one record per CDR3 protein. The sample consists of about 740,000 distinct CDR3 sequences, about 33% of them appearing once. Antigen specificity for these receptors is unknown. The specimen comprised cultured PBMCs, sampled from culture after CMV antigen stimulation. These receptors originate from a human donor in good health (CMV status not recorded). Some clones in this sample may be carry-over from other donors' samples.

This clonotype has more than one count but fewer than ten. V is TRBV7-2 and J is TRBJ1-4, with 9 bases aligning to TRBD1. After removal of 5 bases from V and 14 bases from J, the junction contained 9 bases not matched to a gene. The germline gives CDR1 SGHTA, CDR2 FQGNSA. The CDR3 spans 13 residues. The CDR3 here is CASSRTGVGKLFF. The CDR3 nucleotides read TGTGCCAGCAGCCGGACAGGGGTGGGAAAGCTGTTTTTT.

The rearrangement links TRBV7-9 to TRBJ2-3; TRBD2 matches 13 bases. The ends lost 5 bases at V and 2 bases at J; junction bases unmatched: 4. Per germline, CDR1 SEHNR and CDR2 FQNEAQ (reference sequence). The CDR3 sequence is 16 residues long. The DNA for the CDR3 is TGTGCCAGCAGCATCGGACTAGCGGGGGTCACAGATACGCAGTATTTT. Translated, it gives CASSIGLAGVTDTQYF.

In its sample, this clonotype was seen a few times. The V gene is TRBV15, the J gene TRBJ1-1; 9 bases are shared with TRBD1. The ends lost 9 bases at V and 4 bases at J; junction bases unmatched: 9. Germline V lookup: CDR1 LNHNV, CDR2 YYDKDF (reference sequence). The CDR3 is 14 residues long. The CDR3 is CATAKDRGVTEAFF. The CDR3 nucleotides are TGTGCCACGGCCAAAGACAGGGGGGTCACTGAAGCTTTCTTT.

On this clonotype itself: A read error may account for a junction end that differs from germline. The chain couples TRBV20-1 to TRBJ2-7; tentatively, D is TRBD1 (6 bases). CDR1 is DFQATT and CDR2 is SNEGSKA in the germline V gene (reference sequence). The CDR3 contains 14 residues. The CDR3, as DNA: TGCAGTGCTAGAGAGGGGACATTCTCCAACGAGCAGTACTTC. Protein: CSAREGTFSNEQYF.

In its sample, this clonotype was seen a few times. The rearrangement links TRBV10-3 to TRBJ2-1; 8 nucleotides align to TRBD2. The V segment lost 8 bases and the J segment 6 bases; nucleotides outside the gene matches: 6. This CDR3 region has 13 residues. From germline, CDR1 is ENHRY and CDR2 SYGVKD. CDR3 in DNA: TGTGCCATCGGCGGCGGGAGGCGCAATGAGCAGTTCTTC. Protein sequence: CAIGGGRRNEQFF.

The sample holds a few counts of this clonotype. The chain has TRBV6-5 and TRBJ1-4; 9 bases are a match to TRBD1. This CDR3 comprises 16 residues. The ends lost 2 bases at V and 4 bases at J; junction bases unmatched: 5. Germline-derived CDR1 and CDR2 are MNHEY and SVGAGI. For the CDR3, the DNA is TGTGCCAGCAGTTACCTCGGGACAGGGAGTAATGAAAAACTGTTTTTT. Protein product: CASSYLGTGSNEKLFF.

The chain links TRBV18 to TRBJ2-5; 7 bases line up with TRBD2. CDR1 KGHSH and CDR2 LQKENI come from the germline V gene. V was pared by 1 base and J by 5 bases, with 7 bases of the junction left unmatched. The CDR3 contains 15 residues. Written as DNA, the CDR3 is TGTGCCAGCTCACCACGAAGGGGAGGGTACGAGACCCAGTACTTC. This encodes CASSPRRGGYETQYF.

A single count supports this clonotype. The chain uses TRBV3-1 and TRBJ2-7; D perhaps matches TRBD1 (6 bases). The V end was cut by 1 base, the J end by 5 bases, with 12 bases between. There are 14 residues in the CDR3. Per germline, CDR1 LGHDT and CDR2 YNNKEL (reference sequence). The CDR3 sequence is CASSQGFQGHEQYF. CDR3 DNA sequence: TGTGCCAGCAGCCAAGGCTTCCAGGGGCACGAGCAGTACTTC.

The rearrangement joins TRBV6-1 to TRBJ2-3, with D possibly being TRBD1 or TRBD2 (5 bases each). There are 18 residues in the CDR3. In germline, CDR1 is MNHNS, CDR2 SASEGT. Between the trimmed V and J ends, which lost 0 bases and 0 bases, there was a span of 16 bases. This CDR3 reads CASSEAPWGPGSTDTQYF. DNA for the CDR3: TGTGCCAGCAGTGAAGCGCCTTGGGGACCAGGGAGCACAGATACGCAGTATTTT.

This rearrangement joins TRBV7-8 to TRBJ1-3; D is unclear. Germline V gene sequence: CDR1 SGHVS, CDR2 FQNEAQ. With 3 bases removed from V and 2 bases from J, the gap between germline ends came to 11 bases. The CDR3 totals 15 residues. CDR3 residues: CASSFFGVTGNTIYF. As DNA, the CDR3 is TGTGCCAGCAGCTTTTTCGGGGTGACTGGAAACACCATATATTTT.

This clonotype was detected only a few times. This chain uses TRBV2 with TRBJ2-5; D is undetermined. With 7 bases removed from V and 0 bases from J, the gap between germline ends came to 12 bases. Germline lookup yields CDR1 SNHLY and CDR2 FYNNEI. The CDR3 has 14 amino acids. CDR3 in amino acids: CASTGGVYQETQYF. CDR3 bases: TGTGCCAGCACCGGTGGGGTGTACCAAGAGACCCAGTACTTC.

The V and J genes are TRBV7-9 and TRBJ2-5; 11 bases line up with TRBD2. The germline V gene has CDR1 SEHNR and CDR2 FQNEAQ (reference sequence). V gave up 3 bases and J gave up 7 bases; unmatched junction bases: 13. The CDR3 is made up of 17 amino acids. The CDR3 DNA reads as TGTGCCAGCAGCTTGGGACTAGCGGTAGTACAGAAGAGGACCCAGTACTTC. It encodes CASSLGLAVVQKRTQYF.

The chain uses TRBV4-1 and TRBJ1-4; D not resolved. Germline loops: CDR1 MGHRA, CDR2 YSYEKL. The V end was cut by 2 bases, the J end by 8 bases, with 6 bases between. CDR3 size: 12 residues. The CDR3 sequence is CASSQLREKLFF. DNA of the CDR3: TGCGCCAGCAGCCAACTCCGGGAAAAACTGTTTTTT.

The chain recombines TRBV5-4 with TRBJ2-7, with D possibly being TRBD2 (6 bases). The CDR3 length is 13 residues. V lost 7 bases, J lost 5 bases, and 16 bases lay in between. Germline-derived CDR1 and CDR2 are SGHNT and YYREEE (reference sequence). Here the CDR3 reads CASGTGTADEQYF. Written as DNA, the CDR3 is TGTGCCAGCGGGACGGGGACTGCGGACGAGCAGTACTTC.